This TCR beta chain was identified in a study of beta chain features in type 1 diabetes. The wider study: The samples had more than 95 million sorted cells examined in all.

This clone has only a few counts. Its target is not known. Study-wide results and caveats: Researchers report that Type 1 diabetes patients had moderately but significantly shorter TCRB CDR3s across all four CD4+ subsets.

Averaging around 110 mL, one heparinised blood draw was given by each donor. This CDR3 is built from 13 residues. Germline V gene data show CDR1 as ENHRY and CDR2 as SYGVKD. Trimming shortened V by 9 bases and J by 3 bases, and 15 bases separated the two germline ends. Expressed TCRB transcripts were sequenced, since all the RNA that had been isolated was reverse transcribed. About 3.57 million reads per sample on average were obtained from naive, central memory and regulatory T cell samples. Only in-frame clones appear in the TCRdb table, and some are missing; sequencing was by immunoSEQ multiplex PCR. The sample lists some 150,000 clones, 48% occurring once.

The chain has TRBV10-3 and TRBJ2-7; D may be TRBD1 (5 bases). The specimen sequenced was Tregs from blood. The receptor's source is a young man in good health. CDR3: CAIRGPGIYEQYF. Written as DNA, the CDR3 is TGTGCCATAAGGGGTCCAGGGATCTACGAGCAGTACTTC.